This TCR beta chain was sequenced for a study of T cells in Graves' hyperthyroidism and ophthalmopathy. Study-wide results and caveats: Ophthalmopathy got predicted by the model a median about six months before its onset. Blood samples included most of the expanded thyroid clonotypes exceeding 0.001.

The table lists this clonotype with a few counts. Its antigen is undetermined. V was pared by 3 bases and J by 2 bases, with 10 bases between. Germline V CDR1 and CDR2: SQVTM, ANQGSEA. This CDR3 contains 13 residues. TCR beta CDR3 regions were amplified from RNA transcripts. HTBI primers were used for first-round RT-PCR of the TCR CDR3. TCRdb fed the multiplex PCR reads into MiXCR, producing one record per CDR3 protein. This sample yields 690,000 or so distinct CDR3 sequences, of which approximately 18% are seen a single time; over 15% belongs to the top ten. The chain uses TRBV29-1 and TRBJ1-1; possibly TRBD1 for D (5 bases). The sample was blood. This receptor was obtained from a woman in her fifties or sixties with Graves' hyperthyroidism that later progressed to Graves' ophthalmopathy. The CDR3 here is CSVDWGDNTEAFF. The DNA for the CDR3 is TGCAGCGTTGATTGGGGGGATAACACTGAAGCTTTCTTT.